Sequencing of this T cell receptor (beta chain) was carried out in a study of blood T cell repertoires in COVID-19. How the authors handled the data: Estimation of nucleated cell counts was performed using reference gene primer amplification. Using immunoSEQ multiplex PCR, the repertoire was profiled, and TCRdb retains in-frame clones only, with some absent. That table is the source of V, J and clone size, and D and trimming were worked out from the DNA. The data hold over 50,000 clones, with about 85% observed a single time. By share of the sample, this clone is medium-sized (0.01 to 0.1%). Trimming stripped 5 bases from V and 2 bases from J, with 15 bases between. The CDR3 is 15 residues long. Germline V gene lookup returns CDR1 MNHEY and CDR2 SMNVEV (reference sequence).

The source material was peripheral blood. The rearrangement links TRBV27 to TRBJ2-5; a weak D match, TRBD2 (6 bases). The TCR comes from a human donor in a cohort sampled during active COVID-19. CDR3 protein: CASSPYAGGQETQYF. The CDR3 bases are TGTGCCAGCAGTCCTTACGCCGGGGGTCAAGAGACCCAGTACTTC.